This paragraph covers one T cell receptor beta chain sequence. The sample is drawn from a study of blood T cell repertoires in COVID-19. For the study at large: From the United States, Italy and Spain came samples of acute and convalescent COVID-19.

V was pared by 6 bases and J by 8 bases, with 16 bases between. The CDR3 runs to 14 residues. Germline CDR1 and CDR2: MDHEN and SYDVKM. Here immunoSEQ multiplex PCR was the method, and the copy in TCRdb shows in-frame clones only, minus some. The data hold about 58,000 clones, with 80% to 90% observed a single time. The sequenced material came from peripheral blood. The clonotype originates from a woman between 70 and 85 years old with active COVID-19. The chain uses TRBV28 and TRBJ1-4; tentatively, D is TRBD1 (5 bases). The CDR3 reads CASSSDSRREKLFF. The CDR3 DNA follows: TGTGCCAGCAGCTCCGACAGTCGTCGGGAAAAACTGTTTTTT.